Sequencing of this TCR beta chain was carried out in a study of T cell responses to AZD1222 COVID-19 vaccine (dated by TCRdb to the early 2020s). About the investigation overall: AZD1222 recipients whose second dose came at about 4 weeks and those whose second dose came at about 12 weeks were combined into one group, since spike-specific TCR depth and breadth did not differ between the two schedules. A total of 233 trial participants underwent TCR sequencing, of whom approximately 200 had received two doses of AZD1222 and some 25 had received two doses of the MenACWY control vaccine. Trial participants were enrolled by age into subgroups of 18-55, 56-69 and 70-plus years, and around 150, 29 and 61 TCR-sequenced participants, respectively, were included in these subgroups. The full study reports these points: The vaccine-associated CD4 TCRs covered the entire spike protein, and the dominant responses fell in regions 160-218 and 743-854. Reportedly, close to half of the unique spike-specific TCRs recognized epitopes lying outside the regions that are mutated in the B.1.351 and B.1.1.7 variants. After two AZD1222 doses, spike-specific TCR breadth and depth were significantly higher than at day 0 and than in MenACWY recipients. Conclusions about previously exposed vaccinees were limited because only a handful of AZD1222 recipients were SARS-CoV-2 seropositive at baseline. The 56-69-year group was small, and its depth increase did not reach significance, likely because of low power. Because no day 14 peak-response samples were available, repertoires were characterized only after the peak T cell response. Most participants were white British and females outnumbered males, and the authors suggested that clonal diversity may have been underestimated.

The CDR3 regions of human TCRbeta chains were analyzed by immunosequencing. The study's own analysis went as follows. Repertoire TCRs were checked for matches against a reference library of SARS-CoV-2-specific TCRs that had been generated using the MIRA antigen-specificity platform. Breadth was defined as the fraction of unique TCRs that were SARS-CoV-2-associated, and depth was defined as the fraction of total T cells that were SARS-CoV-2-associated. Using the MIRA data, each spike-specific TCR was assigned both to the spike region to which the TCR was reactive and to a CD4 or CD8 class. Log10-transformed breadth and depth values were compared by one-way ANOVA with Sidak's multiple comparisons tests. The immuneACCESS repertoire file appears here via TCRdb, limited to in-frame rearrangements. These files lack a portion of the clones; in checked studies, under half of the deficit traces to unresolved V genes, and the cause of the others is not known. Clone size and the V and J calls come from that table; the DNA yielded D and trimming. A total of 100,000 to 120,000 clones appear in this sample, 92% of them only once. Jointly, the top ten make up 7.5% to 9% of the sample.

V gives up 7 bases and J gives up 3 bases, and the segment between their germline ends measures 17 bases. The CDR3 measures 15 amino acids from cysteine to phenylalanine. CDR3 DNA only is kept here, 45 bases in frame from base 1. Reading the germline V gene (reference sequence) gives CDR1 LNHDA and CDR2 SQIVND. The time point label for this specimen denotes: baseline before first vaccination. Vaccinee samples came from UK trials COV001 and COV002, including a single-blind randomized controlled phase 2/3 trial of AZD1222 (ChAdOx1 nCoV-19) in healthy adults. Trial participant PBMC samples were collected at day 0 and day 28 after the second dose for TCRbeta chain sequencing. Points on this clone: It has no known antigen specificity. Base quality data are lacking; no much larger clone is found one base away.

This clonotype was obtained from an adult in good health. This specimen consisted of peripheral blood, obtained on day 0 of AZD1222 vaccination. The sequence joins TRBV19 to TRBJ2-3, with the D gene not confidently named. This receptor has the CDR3 CASNPTETYTDTQYF. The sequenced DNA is TGTGCCAGTAACCCGACGGAAACCTATACAGATACGCAGTATTTT.